The 19 T cell receptor beta chains presented below share a single source sample, sequenced in a study of blood T cell repertoires in COVID-19. Here immunoSEQ multiplex PCR was the method, and the copy in TCRdb shows in-frame clones only, minus some. The profile shows fewer than 600,000 clones, approximately 92% of them singletons. The sequenced sample consisted of peripheral blood. All receptors derive from a man aged 18 to 30 with COVID-19, enrolled during active disease.

The chain employs TRBV18 and TRBJ2-3; 7 nucleotides align to TRBD1. The length of the CDR3 is 14 residues. CDR1 and CDR2 (germline): KGHSH, LQKENI. The V and J ends lost 3 bases and 3 bases, in that order; junction bases with no gene match: 3. DNA of the CDR3: TGTGCCAGCTCACCTAACAGGGGAACAGATACGCAGTATTTT. This codes for CASSPNRGTDTQYF.

The rearrangement links TRBV5-1 to TRBJ2-7; 7 bases line up with TRBD2. V was pared by 0 bases and J by 4 bases, with 16 bases of the junction left unmatched. This CDR3 has 18 residues. Germline CDR1 SGHRS, CDR2 YFSETQ. CDR3 bases: TGCGCCAGCAGCTTGGGGCCCGCCCCTGGGGCGGGAGATTACGAGCAGTACTTC. It codes for CASSLGPAPGAGDYEQYF.

This clone was seen a single time. The rearrangement links TRBV12-3 or TRBV12-4 to TRBJ1-4; 8 bases map to TRBD1. The V gene end was trimmed by 5 bases and the J gene end by 10 bases; junction bases not matched to a gene: 6. The CDR3 is made up of 13 amino acids. The CDR3 is CASSRRQGRKLFF. The CDR3 DNA is TGTGCCAGCAGTCGCCGACAGGGGCGAAAACTGTTTTTT.

This clone was detected only a few times. The chain is built from TRBV30 and TRBJ1-5; 10 nucleotides match TRBD1. V lost 2 bases to trimming and J lost 2 bases; unmatched junction nucleotides: 6. Germline-derived CDR1 and CDR2 are GTSNPN and SVGIG (reference sequence). This CDR3 is 16 amino acids long. The CDR3 sequence is CAWSLGTGEGNQPQHF. The CDR3 DNA reads TGTGCCTGGAGTCTCGGGACAGGGGAAGGCAATCAGCCCCAGCATTTT.

As for this clone: This sample includes further DNA sequences coding for the same CDR3. The gene calls are TRBV19 and TRBJ1-2; 8 nucleotides align to TRBD1. Germline CDR1 and CDR2: LNHDA and SQIVND (reference sequence). The CDR3 is 14 amino acids. J lost 2 bases, V lost 3 bases, and 2 bases had no gene match. This chain's CDR3 is CASSIRTGNYGYTF. The CDR3 nucleotides read TGTGCCAGTAGTATTAGGACAGGGAACTATGGCTACACCTTC.

This clone has just a few counts. The chain is built from TRBV7-9 and TRBJ1-1; 8 bases fit TRBD1. Germline-derived CDR1 and CDR2 are SEHNR and FQNEAQ (reference sequence). V dropped 3 bases and J dropped 3; count of bases not matched to a gene: 0. This CDR3 region has 13 residues. CDR3 DNA sequence: TGTGCCAGCAGCTTGACAGGGGACACTGAAGCTTTCTTT. This gives the protein CASSLTGDTEAFF.

V is TRBV9 and J is TRBJ2-7; 8 bases match TRBD1. This CDR3 is built from 15 residues. Germline assignment: CDR1 SGDLS and CDR2 YYNGEE. J was trimmed by 5 bases and V by 0 bases; bases with no gene match: 7. In DNA form, the CDR3 reads TGTGCCAGCAGCGTAGCAGCCGGGACAGGCAACGAGCAGTACTTC. Its translation: CASSVAAGTGNEQYF. Full variable domain (missing parts from reference TRBV9 and TRBJ2-7): DSGVTQTPKHLITATGQRVTLRCSPRSGDLSVYWYQQSLDQGLQFLIQYYNGEERAKGNILERFSAQQFPDLHSELNLSSLELGDSALYFCASSVAAGTGNEQYFGPGTRLTVT.

This clone appeared a single time. The rearrangement uses TRBV5-1 and TRBJ1-5; D not certain. Trimming cost V 2 bases and J 6 bases, with 12 bases left between them. There are 14 residues in the CDR3. Germline-derived CDR1 and CDR2 are SGHRS and YFSETQ. The CDR3 DNA follows: TGCGCCAGCAGCTTAGGAATTCCAGGTCAGCCCCAGCATTTT. It yields the protein CASSLGIPGQPQHF. Using reference TRBV5-1 and TRBJ1-5 for the parts outside the CDR3, the full variable domain is KAGVTQTPRYLIKTRGQQVTLSCSPISGHRSVSWYQQTPGQGLQFLFEYFSETQRNKGNFPGRFSGRQFSNSRSEMNVSTLELGDSALYLCASSLGIPGQPQHFGDGTRLSIL.

This clone was observed a few times. V usage is TRBV24-1 and J usage is TRBJ1-1; 10 nucleotides align to TRBD1. The V segment lost 3 bases and the J segment 7 bases; nucleotides outside the gene matches: 4. This CDR3 comprises 14 residues. CDR1 and CDR2 (germline): KGHDR, SFDVKD. In nucleotides, the CDR3 is TGTGCCACCAGTGATCCAGGGACAGGGGATGAAGCTTTCTTT. Translating it yields CATSDPGTGDEAFF.

The V gene is TRBV24-1, the J gene TRBJ1-6; a possible D gene is TRBD1 (6 bases). Trimming shortened V by 3 bases and J by 0 bases, and 11 bases separated the two germline ends. This CDR3 has 17 amino acids. Per the germline V gene, CDR1 is KGHDR and CDR2 is SFDVKD. CDR3 sequence: CATSDPQDSSYNSPLHF. The CDR3 DNA follows: TGTGCCACCAGTGATCCGCAGGACAGCTCCTATAATTCACCCCTCCACTTT.

The V call is TRBV20-1, the J call TRBJ1-5; 9 nucleotides agree with TRBD1. V shed 3 bases, J shed 3 bases, and the junction held 18 bases outside the gene matches. The CDR3 is 19 residues long. Germline V gene lookup returns CDR1 DFQATT and CDR2 SNEGSKA (reference sequence). The CDR3 nucleotides are TGCAGTGCTAGTCGGGACAGGGTCGCTTCCCATATAGACAATCAGCCCCAGCATTTT. Translating gives CSASRDRVASHIDNQPQHF.

This clone was observed a single time. The genes are TRBV5-1 and TRBJ2-2; a weak D match, TRBD1 (5 bases). The CDR3 consists of 15 residues. CDR1 SGHRS and CDR2 YFSETQ come from the germline V gene. Trimming removed 0 bases at V and 0 bases at J, with 6 bases between. Here the CDR3 DNA reads TGCGCCAGCAGCTTGGGACAGCCGAACACCGGGGAGCTGTTTTTT. Amino acids: CASSLGQPNTGELFF.

This clone occurred a few times. The CDR3, as DNA: TGTGCCAGCACCTTAACTAGCGGGGTCTACAATGAGCAGTTCTTC. Protein sequence: CASTLTSGVYNEQFF. This chain joins TRBV2 and TRBJ2-1; 10 bases agree with TRBD2. V lost 7 bases to trimming and J lost 3 bases; unmatched junction nucleotides: 6. Germline-derived CDR1 and CDR2 are SNHLY and FYNNEI. This CDR3 spans 15 amino acids.

This chain joins TRBV7-9 and TRBJ2-7; TRBD1 matches 9 bases. Germline CDR1 reads SEHNR; CDR2 reads FQNEAQ (reference sequence). The CDR3 runs 14 residues. The J segment lost 6 bases and the V segment lost 6 bases, leaving 9 bases of the junction unmatched. The CDR3 DNA sequence: TGTGCCAGCAGGTCCGGGACAGGGAGTCTCGAGCAGTACTTC. Protein: CASRSGTGSLEQYF.

This sequence joins TRBV9 and TRBJ2-1, with D possibly being TRBD2 (5 bases). The CDR3 sequence is 14 residues long. V was pared by 3 bases and J by 9 bases, with 16 bases between. CDR1 is SGDLS and CDR2 is YYNGEE in the germline V gene. This CDR3 reads CASSEVTTSGEQFF. In DNA, the CDR3 is TGTGCCAGCAGCGAGGTGACTACCTCAGGTGAGCAGTTCTTC.

V usage is TRBV7-9 and J usage is TRBJ2-7, with 7 bases that match TRBD1. The CDR3 is made up of 14 amino acids. Germline lookup yields CDR1 SEHNR and CDR2 FQNEAQ (reference sequence). The V and J ends lost 1 base and 4 bases, in that order; junction bases with no gene match: 4. CDR3 in amino acids: CASSLVNRGYEQYF. CDR3 nucleotides: TGTGCCAGCAGCTTAGTGAACAGGGGTTACGAGCAGTACTTC.

V gene TRBV7-2 combines with J gene TRBJ2-3; D unresolved. Germline V lookup: CDR1 SGHTA, CDR2 FQGNSA. V gave up 3 bases and J gave up 2 bases, with 18 bases separating them. The CDR3 consists of 17 residues. In DNA form, the CDR3 reads TGTGCCAGCAGCTTGTCAAGCCGTATCCTAAACACAGATACGCAGTATTTT. It translates to CASSLSSRILNTDTQYF.

This chain uses TRBV11-1 with TRBJ2-7; 11 bases map to TRBD1. The V gene end was trimmed by 5 bases and the J gene end by 8 bases; junction bases not matched to a gene: 2. This CDR3 is 12 amino acids long. Germline V gives CDR1 SGHAT, CDR2 FQDESV (reference sequence). This CDR3 is CASSKDRGQQYF. The CDR3 DNA reads as TGTGCCAGCAGCAAGGACAGGGGGCAGCAGTACTTC.

This chain uses TRBV12-3 or TRBV12-4 with TRBJ1-2, with 8 bases fitting TRBD1. The CDR3 covers 13 residues. V trimming: 4 bases; J trimming: 7 bases; junction bases outside the gene matches: 5. The CDR3 sequence: CASSSTGVRGYTF. CDR3 DNA: TGTGCCAGCAGTTCGACAGGGGTGCGTGGCTACACCTTC.